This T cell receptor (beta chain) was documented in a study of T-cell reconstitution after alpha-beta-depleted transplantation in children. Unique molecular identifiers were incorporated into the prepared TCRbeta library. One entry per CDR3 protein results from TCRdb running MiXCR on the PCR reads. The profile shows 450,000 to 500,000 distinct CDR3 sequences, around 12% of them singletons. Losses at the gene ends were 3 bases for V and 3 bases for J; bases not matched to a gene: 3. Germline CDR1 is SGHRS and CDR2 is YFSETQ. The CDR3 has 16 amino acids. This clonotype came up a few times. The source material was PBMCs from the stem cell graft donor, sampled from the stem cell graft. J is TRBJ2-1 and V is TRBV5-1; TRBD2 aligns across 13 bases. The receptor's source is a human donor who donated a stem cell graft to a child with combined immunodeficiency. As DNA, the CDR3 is TGCGCCAGCAGCTCGCGACTAGCGGGGGGCTACAATGAGCAGTTCTTC. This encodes CASSSRLAGGYNEQFF.